This is a list of T cell receptor beta chains from one sample in a study of blood T cell repertoires in COVID-19. Sequencing was performed with immunoSEQ multiplex PCR; in TCRdb, only in-frame clones are kept and a portion is missing. The profile shows over 100,000 clones, about four fifths of them singletons. Sequences were obtained from peripheral blood. These TCRs come from an elderly woman with active or convalescent COVID-19. The CDR3 runs from the conserved cysteine through the conserved F or W. A D gene is named only where the DNA matches it firmly. Some rows have no size entry. The others give once, few or many, or a class for an expanded clone.

>.|.|TRBV7-2|TRBJ2-3
TGTGCCAGCAGCTTCGGGACTAGCACAGATACGCAGTATTTT
CASSFGTSTDTQYF
>.|TRBD2|TRBV12-5|TRBJ2-5
TGTGCTAGTGCTCTGGGGGGGGAGTACCAAGAGACCCAGTACTTC
CASALGGEYQETQYF
>.|.|TRBV18|TRBJ1-2
TGTGCCAGCTCACCACTACAGGATAGCTATGGCTACACCTTC
CASSPLQDSYGYTF
>.|.|TRBV19|TRBJ1-5
TGTGCCAGTAGCCGACAGGCCAATCAGCCCCAGCATTTT
CASSRQANQPQHF
>.|TRBD2|TRBV28|TRBJ2-1
TGTGCCAGCAGTCCCCAATCTAGCGGGGGCCCCACCTACAATGAGCAGTTCTTC
CASSPQSSGGPTYNEQFF
>.|.|TRBV7-2|TRBJ1-3
TGTGCCAGCAGCTTATGGGCGTTCTCTGGAAACACCATATATTTT
CASSLWAFSGNTIYF
>.|TRBD2|TRBV11-2|TRBJ2-3
TGTGCCAGCAGCTCCCTAAGTAGCGGGAGTAGATCTAGCACAGATACGCAGTATTTT
CASSSLSSGSRSSTDTQYF
>.|.|TRBV5-1|TRBJ1-2
TGCGCCAGCTCTCCCGAGGCGGTATATGGCTACACCTTC
CASSPEAVYGYTF
>.|TRBD1|TRBV30|TRBJ1-3
TGTGCCTGGAGTGTAGGACAGGGGGCGTACAGCTCTGGAAACACCATATATTTT
CAWSVGQGAYSSGNTIYF
>.|.|TRBV28|TRBJ1-6
TGTGCCAGCAGTTTCCGGCGGGGCGATTCACCCCTCCACTTT
CASSFRRGDSPLHF
>.|.|TRBV2|TRBJ1-6
TGTGCCAGCAGTGGGGCAGGTTATAATTCACCCCTCCACTTT
CASSGAGYNSPLHF
>.|TRBD1|TRBV27|TRBJ2-7
TGTGCCAGCAGTTCAAGGAACAGGGGCGTCTACGAGCAGTACTTC
CASSSRNRGVYEQYF
>.|.|TRBV6-5|TRBJ2-4
TGTGCCAGCAGCCGTGGGAGAGCCAAAAACATTCAGTACTTC
CASSRGRAKNIQYF
>.|.|TRBV18|TRBJ1-2
TGTGCCAGCTCACCACCTTTCCCGTCCTATGGCTACACCTTC
CASSPPFPSYGYTF
>.|.|TRBV2|TRBJ2-2
TGTGCCAGCAGGAGTGAACGGACAGCGGCGAACACCGGGGAGCTGTTTTTT
CASRSERTAANTGELFF
>.|.|TRBV28|TRBJ1-4
TGTGCCAGCTCCGGACAGCATGAAAAACTGTTTTTT
CASSGQHEKLFF
>.|TRBD1|TRBV5-1|TRBJ1-2
TGCGCCAGCAGCTTGGACAGGGGCTATGGCTACACCTTC
CASSLDRGYGYTF
>.|.|TRBV18|TRBJ1-2
TGTGCCAGCTCACCACCGATAGTTAACTATGGCTACACCTTC
CASSPPIVNYGYTF
>.|.|TRBV7-2|TRBJ2-1
TGTGCCAGCAGCCCCGACCGGTCTGGAGGGTACAATGAGCAGTTCTTC
CASSPDRSGGYNEQFF
>.|.|TRBV5-5|TRBJ1-1
TGTGCCAGCAGCTCGGACATTTGGGGCACTGAAGCTTTCTTT
CASSSDIWGTEAFF
>.|TRBD2|TRBV24-1|TRBJ2-3
TGTGCCACCAGTGGTAGCGGGAGGGCCGAAGATACGCAGTATTTT
CATSGSGRAEDTQYF
>few|.|TRBV7-9|TRBJ1-1
TGTGCCAGCAGCGTAAACATGGCAGCTTTCTTT
CASSVNMAAFF
>.|.|TRBV27|TRBJ1-2
TGTGCCAGCAGTCCTCAGGAGGGGATTCGTGGCTACACCTTC
CASSPQEGIRGYTF
>.|.|TRBV6-5|TRBJ1-1
TGTGCCAGCAGCCGGACCGGGACACCGAACACTGAAGCTTTCTTT
CASSRTGTPNTEAFF
>.|TRBD1|TRBV29-1|TRBJ2-2
TGCAGCGCGGACAGGGGAAACACCGGGGAGCTGTTTTTT
CSADRGNTGELFF
>.|.|TRBV5-6|TRBJ2-7
TGTGCCAGCAGCTTGATTGCAGGTTCCTACGAGCAGTACTTC
CASSLIAGSYEQYF
>.|.|TRBV24-1|TRBJ1-3
TGTGCCACCAGCACATGGCAGGGATGGTTGGCTGGAAACACCATATATTTT
CATSTWQGWLAGNTIYF
>.|.|TRBV9|TRBJ1-2
TGTGCCAGCAGCGCCCGACAGGTAACCGCCCATGGCTACACCTTC
CASSARQVTAHGYTF
>.|TRBD1|TRBV5-1|TRBJ1-5
TGCGCCAGCAGCCGGACAGGGCGTCAGCCCCAGCATTTT
CASSRTGRQPQHF
>.|TRBD1|TRBV23-1|TRBJ1-1
TGCGCCAGCAGTCAATCGGTCGGCAGGGGGACTGAAGCTTTCTTT
CASSQSVGRGTEAFF
>.|TRBD1|TRBV28|TRBJ1-1
TGTGCCAGCAGTTTGCCGGGACAGCTGAAGGCTGAAGCTTTCTTT
CASSLPGQLKAEAFF
>.|TRBD1|TRBV2|TRBJ1-2
TGTGCCAGCAGTGAACAGGGACAGGGTGGCTATGGCTACACCTTC
CASSEQGQGGYGYTF
>.|.|TRBV11-1|TRBJ1-2
TGTGCCAGCAGTCAGGACAGCTATGGCTACACCTTC
CASSQDSYGYTF
>.|.|TRBV7-9|TRBJ1-2
TGTGCCAGCAGCCCTCCGGGGGACTACTATGGCTACACCTTC
CASSPPGDYYGYTF
>.|.|TRBV6-5|TRBJ2-3
TGTGCCAGCAGTCGGACGGGAACTAGCACAGATACGCAGTATTTT
CASSRTGTSTDTQYF
>.|.|TRBV20-1|TRBJ1-2
TGCAGTGCTTATCAGGGAAAGAGCTACACCTTC
CSAYQGKSYTF
>.|.|TRBV19|TRBJ1-4
TGTGCCAGTAGTATGGGGCGCGGGGGGAATGAAAAACTGTTTTTT
CASSMGRGGNEKLFF
>.|.|TRBV19|TRBJ1-6
TGTGCCAGTAGTATAACAGACAGCGCCCTCAATTCACCCCTCCACTTT
CASSITDSALNSPLHF
>few|TRBD1|TRBV30|TRBJ1-5
TGTGCCTGGAGTCCGACGGGACAGCGAAACCTGAATCAGCCCCAGCATTTT
CAWSPTGQRNLNQPQHF
>.|.|TRBV18|TRBJ1-6
TGTGCCAGCTCACTCAAGGGGTTAGTATCACCCCTCCACTTT
CASSLKGLVSPLHF
>once|.|TRBV5-1|TRBJ1-3
TGCGCCAGCAGCTTGGTGGCCGGGGGGGAAAACACCATATATTTT
CASSLVAGGENTIYF
>.|.|TRBV6-4|TRBJ1-1
TGTGCCAGCAGTGCAACAGAGAACACTGAAGCTTTCTTT
CASSATENTEAFF
>.|TRBD1|TRBV27|TRBJ1-4
TGTGCCAGCAGTGCCACAGGGGGCCTCTCTCCAACTAATGAAAAACTGTTTTTT
CASSATGGLSPTNEKLFF
>.|.|TRBV7-9|TRBJ2-7
TGTGCCAGCAGCTTAGGAGGGAAATACGAGCAGTACTTC
CASSLGGKYEQYF